These 18 T cell receptor beta chains were sequenced from one sample in a study of CD8 T cells in ankylosing spondylitis. TCRdb passed the 5' RACE reads through MiXCR, listing each CDR3 protein once. The table shows around 150,000 distinct CDR3 sequences, with around 10% occurring only once. Specimen: blood, either unsorted or a sorted T cell fraction (not recorded which). These receptors were obtained from a male donor with ankylosing spondylitis or in good health (not recorded which).

This clonotype was counted ten times or more. The chain links TRBV10-3 to TRBJ1-1; 7 positions match TRBD1. The junction had 10 bases not matched to a gene; V was cut back by 10 bases and J by 2 bases. The CDR3 is made up of 14 amino acids. Per germline, CDR1 ENHRY and CDR2 SYGVKD. The chain's CDR3 is CATGAAGGNTEAFF. CDR3 bases: TGTGCCACCGGGGCAGCAGGGGGTAACACTGAAGCTTTCTTT.

The CDR3 DNA sequence: TGTGCCAGCAGCTTGGGCGCAGGGTCGTTCTATGGCTACACCTTC. Residues: CASSLGAGSFYGYTF. This chain joins TRBV7-9 and TRBJ1-2; D may be TRBD1 (5 bases). V lost 3 bases, J lost 4 bases, and 15 bases lay in between. Germline CDR1 and CDR2: SEHNR and FQNEAQ (reference sequence). The CDR3 has 15 amino acids.

This clonotype was seen ten or more times. J is TRBJ2-3 and V is TRBV24-1, with a possible D match to TRBD1 (5 bases). CDR1 KGHDR and CDR2 SFDVKD come from the germline V gene. The V and J ends lost 6 bases and 1 base respectively, with 10 bases between them. The CDR3 runs 14 residues. The CDR3 bases are TGTGCCACCAGTAAGGGGCAGGGCACAGATACGCAGTATTTT. It yields the protein CATSKGQGTDTQYF.

This chain joins TRBV4-1 and TRBJ1-5, with unresolved D. CDR1 MGHRA and CDR2 YSYEKL come from the germline V gene. This CDR3 has 17 amino acids. The germline V and J ends were trimmed by 0 bases and 5 bases, with 17 bases remaining between them. In nucleotides, the CDR3 is TGCGCCAGCAGCCAAGATTGGGAGCCCCCCCGGGATCAGCCCCAGCATTTT. It specifies CASSQDWEPPRDQPQHF.

This clonotype was seen many times. V and J are TRBV21-1 and TRBJ1-3. TRBV21-1 is classified as a pseudogene. This CDR3 contains 16 residues. CDR3 bases: TGTGCCAGCAGCAAAGAGGAGCAGGGCGCTGGAAACACCATATATTTT. This codes for CASSKEEQGAGNTIYF.

This clonotype appeared a few times. V and J are TRBV11-2 and TRBJ2-2, with 8 positions matching TRBD1. CDR1 and CDR2 (germline): SGHAT, FQNNGV. With 7 bases clipped from V and 0 bases from J, the junction kept 7 bases outside the gene matches. The length of the CDR3 is 16 residues. The CDR3 DNA is TGTGCCAGCACCTCCGGGACAGGCTCGAACACCGGGGAGCTGTTTTTT. It is translated as CASTSGTGSNTGELFF.

The genes are TRBV10-3 and TRBJ2-3; 13 nucleotides align to TRBD2. CDR1 is ENHRY, CDR2 SYGVKD, per germline. The V gene end was trimmed by 6 bases and the J gene end by 5 bases; junction bases not matched to a gene: 5. The CDR3 has 15 residues. This CDR3 is CAIRPGLAGLDTQYF. The CDR3 nucleotides read TGTGCCATCAGGCCGGGACTAGCGGGGTTAGATACGCAGTATTTT.

The chain is built from TRBV5-1 and TRBJ2-2; 10 bases line up with TRBD1. The CDR3 covers 17 residues. From germline, CDR1 is SGHRS and CDR2 YFSETQ. V trimming: 4 bases; J trimming: 5 bases; junction bases outside the gene matches: 11. The CDR3 coding sequence is TGCGCCAGCAGCAACCCACGACAGGGGGCCGGAACCGGGGAGCTGTTTTTT. Translation gives CASSNPRQGAGTGELFF.

This clonotype was seen a few times. This sequence joins TRBV7-8 and TRBJ2-7, with unresolved D. This CDR3 has 13 residues. The V gene's germline CDR1 is SGHVS and CDR2 FQNEAQ. The V gene lost 5 bases and the J gene lost 2 bases, with 10 bases spanning the gap. CDR3 DNA sequence: TGTGCCAGCAGCCGTAGTCCCACCTACGAGCAGTACTTC. The encoded protein is CASSRSPTYEQYF. The variable domain in full, with the rest retrieved from reference TRBV7-8 and TRBJ2-7, is GAGVSQSPRYKVAKRGQDVALRCDPISGHVSLFWYQQALGQGPEFLTYFQNEAQLDKSGLPSDRFFAERPEGSVSTLKIQRTQQEDSAVYLCASSRSPTYEQYFGPGTRLTVT.

Many counts were recorded for this clonotype. The genes are TRBV21-1 and TRBJ2-3; the listed D gene, TRBD2, was not tested against the DNA. TRBV21-1 has pseudogene status. The CDR3 covers 18 residues. In nucleotides, the CDR3 is TGTGCCAGCAGCATAGTGGCTAGCGGGGACCCTAGCACAGATACGCAGTATTTT. Translating it yields CASSIVASGDPSTDTQYF.

This clonotype was observed a few times. The gene calls are TRBV5-1 and TRBJ1-2, with D possibly TRBD1 on 5 matching bases. Germline CDR1 SGHRS, CDR2 YFSETQ. The CDR3 has 15 amino acids. V shed 4 bases and J shed 0 bases, with 13 bases lying between them. The chain's CDR3 is CASSAGRTPNYGYTF. The CDR3 DNA reads TGCGCCAGCAGCGCGGGACGGACTCCTAACTATGGCTACACCTTC.

This clonotype was detected many times. This chain joins TRBV4-2 and TRBJ2-5; TRBD2 matches at 7 bases. The germline V gene has CDR1 LGHNA and CDR2 YNFKEQ. This CDR3 has 14 residues. Trimming at V came to 8 bases and at J to 3 bases, leaving 9 bases not matched to a gene. CDR3 amino acids: CASGWRGIKETQYF. CDR3 sequence (DNA): TGTGCCAGCGGATGGCGGGGGATTAAAGAGACCCAGTACTTC.

This clonotype has only a few counts. This sequence joins TRBV9 and TRBJ2-4; tentative D call: TRBD2 (6 bases). This CDR3 is built from 15 residues. Trimming removed 0 bases from V and 3 bases from J, with 10 bases in between. Germline V CDR1 and CDR2: SGDLS, YYNGEE. CDR3 residues: CASSVGGDVKNIQYF. CDR3 nucleotides: TGTGCCAGCAGCGTAGGCGGGGATGTCAAAAACATTCAGTACTTC.

This clonotype was seen ten or more times. The rearrangement links TRBV5-5 to TRBJ2-2; D is ambiguous. From germline, CDR1 is SGHKS and CDR2 YYEKEE (reference sequence). CDR3 size: 15 residues. V was pared by 2 bases and J by 0 bases, with 8 bases between. The CDR3 bases are TGTGCCAGCAGCTTTCGCGAGGCGAACACCGGGGAGCTGTTTTTT. The encoded protein is CASSFREANTGELFF.

In this sample, this clonotype turned up a few times. The V gene is TRBV20-1, the J gene TRBJ2-3; D remains ambiguous. This CDR3 is 13 amino acids long. Looked up from germline, CDR1 is DFQATT and CDR2 is SNEGSKA (reference sequence). V was shortened by 6 bases and J by 3 bases, with 13 bases between the two germline ends. As DNA, the CDR3 is TGCAGTGCCGACCACCCGCGGACAGATACGCAGTATTTT. Protein product: CSADHPRTDTQYF.

CDR3 sequence (DNA): TGTGCCAGTAGTGCCCAGGGAGGGGGAAATCAGCCCCAGCATTTT. This encodes CASSAQGGGNQPQHF. The chain joins TRBV19 to TRBJ1-5, with TRBD1 as a possible D gene (6 bases). The germline V gene encodes CDR1 LNHDA and CDR2 SQIVND (reference sequence). V was trimmed by 5 bases and J by 4 bases, leaving 15 bases between them. The CDR3 contains 15 residues.

This clonotype was found a few times. This chain joins TRBV11-2 and TRBJ2-5; a weak D match, TRBD1 (8 bases). CDR3 length equals 17 residues. Germline lookup yields CDR1 SGHAT and CDR2 FQNNGV. The V gene lost 2 bases and the J gene lost 1 base, with 17 bases spanning the gap. CDR3 region: CASSLLGGTGFQETQYF. CDR3 bases: TGTGCCAGCAGCTTACTCGGGGGGACAGGCTTCCAAGAGACCCAGTACTTC.

This clonotype was counted between two and nine times. V usage is TRBV12-3 or TRBV12-4 and J usage is TRBJ2-7; D is possibly TRBD2 (6 bases). This CDR3 has 13 amino acids. Trimming took off 3 bases at V and 6 bases at J, with 12 bases between the two ends. DNA for the CDR3: TGTGCCAGCAGTTTGGGAGGCCCCCTCGAGCAGTACTTC. It encodes CASSLGGPLEQYF.